The next 32 T cell receptor beta chains were all read from a single sample in a study of spatial heterogeneity in lung cancer. Time point meaning: sample taken at primary tumor resection. Tumor, nontumor lung or frozen PBMC supplied whole RNA that was sequenced unsorted. TCRdb re-called the 5' RACE reads with MiXCR, one entry per CDR3 protein. The sample records 8,400 or so distinct CDR3 sequences, roughly 5% being singletons. This specimen was PBMCs, taken at surgery. These receptors were collected from a male donor with early-stage non-small cell lung cancer.

The table lists this clonotype with many counts. This beta chain is an off-target read within a library intended for alpha chains, so its frequency means little. This chain links TRBV2 with TRBJ1-4; perhaps TRBD1 as D (6 bases). Germline lookup yields CDR1 SNHLY and CDR2 FYNNEI. The CDR3 runs 13 residues. Trimming removed 8 bases from V and 8 bases from J, with 15 bases in between. CDR3 coding DNA: TGTGCCAGCCGGACAGCCCTAGGGGAAAAACTGTTTTTT. This codes for CASRTALGEKLFF.

This clonotype was observed at least ten times. Found in a library prepared for alpha chains, this beta chain is an off-target read, and its abundance has little meaning. The chain employs TRBV12-3 or TRBV12-4 and TRBJ2-7; maybe TRBD1 (5 bases). The CDR3 is made up of 12 amino acids. With 1 base removed from V and 9 bases from J, the gap between germline ends came to 10 bases. The CDR3 loop reads CASSLGGTPQYF. The CDR3 DNA sequence: TGTGCCAGCAGTTTAGGGGGCACCCCGCAGTACTTC.

This clonotype was recorded a few times. A library prepared for alpha chains yielded this beta chain as an off-target read; its size is of little meaning. This rearrangement joins TRBV5-1 to TRBJ1-1; TRBD1 matches at 7 bases. The ends lost 2 bases at V and 0 bases at J; junction bases unmatched: 7. CDR1 and CDR2 from the germline V gene are SGHRS and YFSETQ. This CDR3 contains 16 residues. The CDR3 region has the DNA TGCGCCAGCAGCTTTGCAGGGGGTTATATGAACACTGAAGCTTTCTTT. Protein product: CASSFAGGYMNTEAFF.

There are a few counts of this clonotype. This beta chain is a stray read from a library made for alpha chains; its abundance is not meaningful. The chain has TRBV19 and TRBJ1-5, with a weak D call TRBD1 (5 bases). The germline V gene encodes CDR1 LNHDA and CDR2 SQIVND (reference sequence). There are 15 residues in the CDR3. Trimming removed 1 base at V and 3 bases at J, with 10 bases between. DNA for the CDR3: TGTGCCAGTAGTATAGCCCAGGGCTCCAATCAGCCCCAGCATTTT. Translation: CASSIAQGSNQPQHF.

Sample share makes this clonotype medium-sized. For a library built for alpha chains, this beta chain is a stray read; little rests on its size. The J gene is TRBJ1-1, the V gene TRBV7-2; D is uncertain. Germline CDR1 and CDR2: SGHTA and FQGNSA. CDR3 length: 15 amino acids. V lost 2 bases, J lost 5 bases, and 15 bases lay in between. The CDR3 loop is CASSLLSGFPTEAFF. The CDR3 DNA is TGTGCCAGCAGCTTATTATCTGGGTTTCCAACTGAAGCTTTCTTT.

The sample holds many counts of this clonotype. This beta chain came through as a stray read in a library set up for alpha chains, and its size says little. The CDR3 loop reads CASTHSGGRRRNTEAFF. The CDR3 nucleotides read TGTGCCAGCACCCATTCGGGGGGGAGGAGGAGGAACACTGAAGCTTTCTTT. This chain connects TRBV5-6 to TRBJ1-1; tentatively, D is TRBD1 (5 bases). Germline values: CDR1 SGHDT, CDR2 YYEEEE. This CDR3 is built from 17 residues. Trimming removed 6 bases at V and 1 base at J, with 22 bases between. Filled out from reference TRBV5-6 and TRBJ1-1, the complete variable domain reads DAGVTQSPTHLIKTRGQQVTLRCSPKSGHDTVSWYQQALGQGPQFIFQYYEEEERQRGNFPDRFSGHQFPNYSSELNVNALLLGDSALYLCASTHSGGRRRNTEAFFGQGTRLTVV.

This clonotype was detected a few times. In a library made to pick up alpha chains, this beta chain is a stray read with a size that means little. This chain links TRBV20-1 with TRBJ2-3; D gene ambiguous. Per the germline V gene, CDR1 is DFQATT and CDR2 is SNEGSKA (reference sequence). V was shortened by 3 bases and J by 0 bases, with 4 bases between the two germline ends. The CDR3 has 12 amino acids. DNA for the CDR3: TGCAGTGCTAGGTACAGCACAGATACGCAGTATTTT. This codes for CSARYSTDTQYF.

Relative to its sample, this clonotype is medium-sized. This beta chain came through as a stray read in a library set up for alpha chains, and its size says little. The rearrangement links TRBV14 to TRBJ2-3; D remains ambiguous. CDR1 is SGHDN and CDR2 is FVKESK in the germline V gene. V was trimmed by 1 base and J by 0 bases, leaving 8 bases between them. The CDR3 spans 15 residues. CDR3 protein: CASSQASTSTDTQYF. DNA of the CDR3: TGTGCCAGCAGCCAAGCCTCAACTAGCACAGATACGCAGTATTTT.

This clonotype has only a few counts. This beta chain is off target for a library built for alpha chains, so its abundance means little. The chain uses TRBV5-6 and TRBJ2-3; D is unresolved. In germline, CDR1 is SGHDT, CDR2 YYEEEE. Trimming left V 0 bases short and J 3 bases short, with 11 bases between. This CDR3 is built from 15 residues. In nucleotides, the CDR3 is TGTGCCAGCAGCTTGGTCTTCAGCGTAACAGATACGCAGTATTTT. Protein product: CASSLVFSVTDTQYF.

This clonotype was observed at least ten times. With the library built for alpha chains, this beta chain is off target and its frequency is not meaningful. This chain links TRBV20-1 with TRBJ1-1; D remains ambiguous. Looked up from germline, CDR1 is DFQATT and CDR2 is SNEGSKA (reference sequence). This CDR3 region has 9 residues. Trimming removed 7 bases from V and 4 bases from J, with 4 bases in between. The CDR3 loop is CSVGTEAFF. In nucleotides, the CDR3 is TGCAGTGTGGGCACTGAAGCTTTCTTT.

A few counts support this clonotype. Since it is a stray read in a library aimed at alpha chains, this beta chain has a size that is not meaningful. The chain combines TRBV6-1 with TRBJ2-2; D is possibly TRBD1 (6 bases). Germline CDR1 is MNHNS and CDR2 is SASEGT. The CDR3 consists of 14 residues. Trimming shortened V by 5 bases and J by 5 bases, and 12 bases separated the two germline ends. In DNA, the CDR3 is TGTGCCAGCAGTAAGGGAAGGGGGACCGGGGAGCTGTTTTTT. Protein sequence: CASSKGRGTGELFF.

At least ten counts were recorded for this clonotype. This beta chain lies outside the target of a library built for alpha chains; its clone size means little. This rearrangement joins TRBV28 to TRBJ1-5; D unclear. The V end was cut by 3 bases, the J end by 4 bases, with 13 bases between. This CDR3 contains 15 residues. Per germline, CDR1 MDHEN and CDR2 SYDVKM. The CDR3 sequence is CASSFILLSNQPQHF. The CDR3 coding sequence is TGTGCCAGCAGTTTTATTCTTCTGAGTAATCAGCCCCAGCATTTT. Complete variable domain (other parts from reference TRBV28 and TRBJ1-5): DVKVTQSSRYLVKRTGEKVFLECVQDMDHENMFWYRQDPGLGLRLIYFSYDVKMKEKGDIPEGYSVSREKKERFSLILESASTNQTSMYLCASSFILLSNQPQHFGDGTRLSIL.

This clonotype was recorded at least ten times. The library was designed around alpha chains, so this beta chain is a stray read whose abundance carries little weight. This chain connects TRBV18 to TRBJ2-3; 12 bases are a match to TRBD2. Trimming took 3 bases from V and 4 from J; bases not matched to a gene: 11. The CDR3 consists of 18 residues. Germline CDR1 KGHSH, CDR2 LQKENI. CDR3 DNA sequence: TGTGCCAGCTCACCCGGACTAGCGGGGTCTTCGGATCCAGATACGCAGTATTTT. Translating gives CASSPGLAGSSDPDTQYF.

The sample holds many counts of this clonotype. This beta chain was picked up by a library intended for alpha chains and is off target, so its count carries little meaning. The chain is built from TRBV10-3 and TRBJ2-7, with 7 bases lining up with TRBD2. After removal of 4 bases from V and 9 bases from J, the junction contained 9 bases not matched to a gene. The germline V gene encodes CDR1 ENHRY and CDR2 SYGVKD. The CDR3 has 13 amino acids. CDR3: CAISAGVGEGQYV. CDR3 DNA: TGTGCCATCAGTGCAGGTGTCGGGGAGGGGCAGTACGTC.

On this clonotype: This beta chain slipped into a library made for alpha chains as a stray read, so its size is not meaningful. The rearrangement uses TRBV4-1 and TRBJ2-7; 7 bases map to TRBD1. After removal of 4 bases from V and 1 base from J, the junction contained 7 bases not matched to a gene. This CDR3 has 15 residues. Germline loops: CDR1 MGHRA, CDR2 YSYEKL. The CDR3: CASSLLRGQSYEQYF. Here the CDR3 DNA reads TGCGCCAGCAGCCTCCTAAGGGGACAGTCCTACGAGCAGTACTTC.

This clonotype was recorded at least ten times. For a library built for alpha chains, this beta chain is a stray read; little rests on its size. This chain joins TRBV28 and TRBJ2-2; 10 bases match TRBD1. Germline V gene lookup returns CDR1 MDHEN and CDR2 SYDVKM. V lost 6 bases to trimming and J lost 6 bases; unmatched junction nucleotides: 13. The CDR3 spans 17 residues. The DNA of the CDR3 is TGTGCCAGCAGACATAGCCTGGACAGGGGGTCGGCCGGGGAGCTGTTTTTT. Protein sequence: CASRHSLDRGSAGELFF.

In this sample, this clonotype is medium-sized. The library was built for alpha chains, so this beta chain is an off-target read and its size means little. In nucleotides, the CDR3 is TGCGCCAGCAGTTTGCGGGCTGCGCCGAACCATGGCTACACCTTC. This gives the protein CASSLRAAPNHGYTF. The chain uses TRBV5-1 and TRBJ1-2; no definite D call. There are 15 residues in the CDR3. V dropped 5 bases and J dropped 6 bases, with 20 bases sitting between them. Germline loops: CDR1 SGHRS, CDR2 YFSETQ.

In its sample, this clonotype was seen many times. This beta chain is a stray sequence in a library constructed for alpha chains; its clone size is not meaningful. The chain joins TRBV7-9 to TRBJ1-2; TRBD1 aligns across 7 bases. CDR1 and CDR2 (germline): SEHNR, FQNEAQ (reference sequence). The CDR3 contains 17 residues. Trimming cost V 1 base and J 5 bases; bases outside gene matches: 13. For the CDR3, the DNA is TGTGCCAGCAGCTTAGGAGTGGGGACAGAGAGCGAATATGGCTACACCTTC. As protein: CASSLGVGTESEYGYTF.

This clonotype was seen more than once but under ten times. This beta chain represents an off-target read in a library built for alpha chains; its size is of limited meaning. J is TRBJ1-1 and V is TRBV7-2, with D hard to call. Germline loops: CDR1 SGHTA, CDR2 FQGNSA. Trimming pared 0 bases from V and 6 bases from J, leaving 11 bases between. The CDR3 is 14 amino acids. CDR3 coding DNA: TGTGCCAGCAGCTTAGCGGGATGGCAGTCTGAAGCTTTCTTT. Amino acid sequence: CASSLAGWQSEAFF.

This clonotype was seen ten or more times. A library made for alpha chains picked up this beta chain off target, so its size means little. The chain recombines TRBV4-2 with TRBJ2-1, with TRBD2 matching over 9 bases. V trimming: 0 bases; J trimming: 4 bases; junction bases outside the gene matches: 4. Germline V gives CDR1 LGHNA, CDR2 YNFKEQ. This CDR3 spans 16 amino acids. The CDR3 DNA sequence: TGTGCCAGCAGCCAAGAAGGGCGGGGGGGATACAATGAGCAGTTCTTC. Translation gives CASSQEGRGGYNEQFF.

As for this clonotype: In a library made to pick up alpha chains, this beta chain is a stray read with a size that means little. This sequence joins TRBV5-6 and TRBJ2-2; D remains unclear. The CDR3 extends over 14 amino acids. Germline CDR1 is SGHDT and CDR2 is YYEEEE. V was pared by 0 bases and J by 1 base, with 4 bases between. The CDR3 nucleotides are TGTGCCAGCAGCTTGGGACAGAACACCGGGGAGCTGTTTTTT. This translates into CASSLGQNTGELFF.

This clonotype was seen at least ten times. This beta chain was picked up by a library intended for alpha chains and is off target, so its count carries little meaning. The chain links TRBV28 to TRBJ1-2, with 10 bases fitting TRBD1. The V and J ends lost 2 bases and 4 bases, in that order; junction bases with no gene match: 4. The CDR3 totals 15 residues. Germline V CDR1 and CDR2: MDHEN, SYDVKM. The CDR3, as DNA: TGTGCCAGCAGTTTACGACAGGGGGCGAGCTATGGCTACACCTTC. As protein: CASSLRQGASYGYTF.

This clonotype came up many times. The library was prepared for alpha chains; this beta chain is a stray read, so its frequency means little. This sequence joins TRBV30 and TRBJ2-7, with 11 bases aligning to TRBD1. After removal of 5 bases from V and 7 bases from J, the junction contained 7 bases not matched to a gene. CDR1 is GTSNPN, CDR2 SVGIG, per germline (reference sequence). There are 13 residues in the CDR3. For the CDR3, the DNA is TGTGCCTGGGGACAGGGGGCCCTCAGGGAGCAGTACTTC. Translated, it gives CAWGQGALREQYF.

In its sample, this clonotype was seen many times. As an off-target read in a library built for alpha chains, this beta chain has a frequency of little significance. The CDR3 DNA is TGTGCCAGTCGGGACACCTACAATGAGCAGTTCTTC. Its protein product is CASRDTYNEQFF. V is TRBV6-5 and J is TRBJ2-1, with D maybe TRBD1 (6 bases). Germline CDR1 MNHEY, CDR2 SVGAGI. The CDR3 loop spans 12 amino acids. Trimming pared 9 bases from V and 2 bases from J, leaving 8 bases between.

In its sample, this clonotype is medium-sized. This beta chain is an off-target read within a library intended for alpha chains, so its frequency means little. The V and J genes are TRBV5-6 and TRBJ2-2, with D possibly being TRBD1 or TRBD2 (5 bases each). There are 15 residues in the CDR3. CDR1 and CDR2 (germline): SGHDT, YYEEEE. Trimming took off 4 bases at V and 6 bases at J, with 16 bases between the two ends. The CDR3 DNA follows: TGTGCCAGCAGCAACACAGGAGGTCCACCCGGGGAGCTGTTTTTT. Amino acids: CASSNTGGPPGELFF. The full variable domain, in which reference TRBV5-6 and TRBJ2-2 provide the parts outside the CDR3, is DAGVTQSPTHLIKTRGQQVTLRCSPKSGHDTVSWYQQALGQGPQFIFQYYEEEERQRGNFPDRFSGHQFPNYSSELNVNALLLGDSALYLCASSNTGGPPGELFFGEGSRLTVL.

By share of the sample, this clonotype is medium-sized. This beta chain is off target for a library built for alpha chains, so its abundance means little. The V call is TRBV28, the J call TRBJ1-1, with 9 nucleotides matching TRBD1. The CDR3 is made up of 13 amino acids. Germline V CDR1 and CDR2: MDHEN, SYDVKM. J was trimmed by 6 bases and V by 6 bases; bases with no gene match: 5. The CDR3 spells CASRRQGDAEAFF. The CDR3 region has the DNA TGTGCCAGCAGGCGACAGGGGGACGCTGAAGCTTTCTTT.

The sample holds many counts of this clonotype. A library made for alpha chains picked up this beta chain off target, so its size means little. The chain couples TRBV5-1 to TRBJ2-5; tentative D call: TRBD2 (6 bases). CDR1 and CDR2 (germline): SGHRS, YFSETQ. The CDR3 length is 16 residues. The V end was cut by 0 bases, the J end by 0 bases, with 12 bases between. The CDR3 protein is CASSLAGSQYQETQYF. The CDR3 DNA reads TGCGCCAGCAGCTTGGCCGGGAGCCAATACCAAGAGACCCAGTACTTC. The entire variable domain, with the rest obtained from reference TRBV5-1 and TRBJ2-5, is as follows: KAGVTQTPRYLIKTRGQQVTLSCSPISGHRSVSWYQQTPGQGLQFLFEYFSETQRNKGNFPGRFSGRQFSNSRSEMNVSTLELGDSALYLCASSLAGSQYQETQYFGPGTRLLVL.

Ten or more counts support this clonotype. This beta chain is an unintended read in a library built for alpha chains; its size means little. In DNA form, the CDR3 reads TGCGCCAGCAGTCCTGACAGGGCTAGCACAGATACGCAGTATTTT. Amino acids: CASSPDRASTDTQYF. The chain joins TRBV5-1 to TRBJ2-3; 7 bases are shared with TRBD1. V lost 5 bases, J lost 0 bases, and 6 bases stayed unmatched. The CDR3 totals 15 residues. Looked up from germline, CDR1 is SGHRS and CDR2 is YFSETQ.

Ten or more counts support this clonotype. Little can be read into the size of this beta chain, an off-target read in a library designed for alpha chains. The V call is TRBV7-2, the J call TRBJ1-3; possible D gene TRBD1, 5 bases. CDR3 length: 14 amino acids. Germline V CDR1 and CDR2: SGHTA, FQGNSA. V gave up 0 bases and J gave up 3 bases, with 6 bases separating them. CDR3 sequence (DNA): TGTGCCAGCAGCTTAGCGGGGGATGGAAACACCATATATTTT. It encodes CASSLAGDGNTIYF.

This clonotype has at least ten counts. In a library made to pick up alpha chains, this beta chain is a stray read with a size that means little. J is TRBJ1-4 and V is TRBV5-1; 11 bases map to TRBD1. The V and J ends lost 2 bases and 6 bases, in that order; junction bases with no gene match: 3. This CDR3 is built from 15 residues. Germline assignment: CDR1 SGHRS and CDR2 YFSETQ. The DNA for the CDR3 is TGCGCCAGCAGCTTCTGGACAGGGGGCGATGAAAAACTGTTTTTT. It translates to CASSFWTGGDEKLFF.

By sample fraction, this clonotype is large. For a library built for alpha chains, this beta chain is a stray read; little rests on its size. This chain joins TRBV7-2 and TRBJ1-3; D perhaps matches TRBD1 (5 bases). Germline V gives CDR1 SGHTA, CDR2 FQGNSA. The CDR3 consists of 14 residues. V lost 1 base, J lost 2 bases, and 6 bases lay in between. The CDR3 DNA sequence: TGTGCCAGCAGCTTAGGAGGGGCTGGAAACACCATATATTTT. Translating it yields CASSLGGAGNTIYF. The full variable domain, its missing parts supplied by reference TRBV7-2 and TRBJ1-3, is GAGVSQSPSNKVTEKGKDVELRCDPISGHTALYWYRQSLGQGLEFLIYFQGNSAPDKSGLPSDRFSAERTGGSVSTLTIQRTQQEDSAVYLCASSLGGAGNTIYFGEGSWLTVV.

Many counts were recorded for this clonotype. Relative to the germline gene, one junction end is altered; a read error may explain this. With the library built for alpha chains, this beta chain is off target and its frequency is not meaningful. The chain links TRBV12-3 or TRBV12-4 to TRBJ1-6; 9 nucleotides agree with TRBD1. The CDR3 is 11 residues long. For the CDR3, the DNA is TGTGCCAGCAGTCCCGGGACAGGGATGAACTTT. It specifies CASSPGTGMNF.